The 10 T cell receptor beta chains in this list originate from one sample, sequenced in a study of blood T cell repertoires in COVID-19. Profiling relied on immunoSEQ multiplex PCR, and the TCRdb table lists in-frame clones only, not all of them. In the table there are 150,000 to 200,000 clones, approximately 88% of which are singletons. The sample consisted of PBMCs or T cells enriched from blood (not recorded which). The receptors come from a woman aged 55-75 years who had recovered from COVID-19.

The chain combines TRBV28 with TRBJ1-2; the D gene is possibly TRBD1 (6 bases). Trimming pared 7 bases from V and 8 bases from J, leaving 20 bases between. The CDR3 is 14 residues long. The germline V gene has CDR1 MDHEN and CDR2 SYDVKM. CDR3 nucleotides: TGTGCCAGCAAACAGGGTTCGCGCTGGGAAGGCTACACCTTC. Protein sequence: CASKQGSRWEGYTF.

The rearrangement uses TRBV2 and TRBJ1-6; 9 positions agree with TRBD1. The CDR3 spans 15 residues. Per the germline V gene, CDR1 is SNHLY and CDR2 is FYNNEI. With V trimmed by 11 bases and J by 6 bases, 11 bases remained unmatched. CDR3 loop: CAGKSDRGLNSPLHF. The CDR3 bases are TGTGCCGGAAAATCGGACAGGGGACTTAATTCACCCCTCCACTTT.

The rearrangement links TRBV12-3 or TRBV12-4 to TRBJ2-7, with D possibly matching TRBD2 (5 bases). The CDR3 runs to 13 residues. The V gene lost 7 bases and the J gene lost 1 base, with 11 bases spanning the gap. The CDR3 sequence is CASTPRGSYEQYF. CDR3 DNA sequence: TGTGCCAGCACCCCACGGGGTTCCTACGAGCAGTACTTC.

The CDR3 region is CASSAIDRGMNTEAFF. The CDR3 DNA is TGTGCCAGCAGCGCCATAGACAGGGGGATGAACACTGAAGCTTTCTTT. The chain combines TRBV9 with TRBJ1-1, with 9 bases identical to TRBD1. V trimming: 3 bases; J trimming: 0 bases; junction bases outside the gene matches: 6. The CDR3 spans 16 residues. Per germline, CDR1 SGDLS and CDR2 YYNGEE.

V gene TRBV6-1 combines with J gene TRBJ1-3; unclear D gene. CDR3 length: 17 residues. Germline CDR1 and CDR2: MNHNS and SASEGT. V was clipped by 4 bases and J by 3 bases, with 19 bases between them. As DNA, the CDR3 is TGTGCCAGCAGTGGGCACCTCCTAGTGGCAAATGGAAACACCATATATTTT. It codes for CASSGHLLVANGNTIYF.

The V call is TRBV11-2, the J call TRBJ2-2; 11 nucleotides match TRBD2. Germline V gives CDR1 SGHAT, CDR2 FQNNGV. The CDR3 consists of 16 residues. V lost 3 bases and J lost 2; bases outside the gene matches: 2. DNA for the CDR3: TGTGCCAGCAGCTTGCTAGCGGGGGGCAACACCGGGGAGCTGTTTTTT. As protein: CASSLLAGGNTGELFF.

This chain uses TRBV4-1 with TRBJ1-1; D unclear. V was trimmed by 7 bases and J by 0 bases, leaving 15 bases between them. Germline values: CDR1 MGHRA, CDR2 YSYEKL. The CDR3 length is 15 residues. CDR3 sequence reads: CASTPTRGMNTEAFF. The CDR3 DNA reads TGCGCCAGCACCCCAACACGGGGAATGAACACTGAAGCTTTCTTT.

This chain connects TRBV29-1 to TRBJ1-2; TRBD1 aligns across 7 bases. After removal of 5 bases from V and 5 bases from J, the junction contained 8 bases not matched to a gene. This CDR3 is built from 13 residues. In germline, CDR1 is SQVTM, CDR2 ANQGSEA. The CDR3 DNA reads TGCAGCGTTTTGCCCCCAGGGGGGTATGGCTACACCTTC. Translated, it gives CSVLPPGGYGYTF.

V gene TRBV11-2 combines with J gene TRBJ1-2, with D tentatively TRBD1 (6 bases). Trimming cost V 1 base and J 13 bases, with 16 bases left between them. This CDR3 is 13 amino acids long. The germline gives CDR1 SGHAT, CDR2 FQNNGV. The CDR3 reads CASSLARDIPSTF. The CDR3 nucleotides read TGTGCCAGCAGCTTAGCCCGGGACATCCCAAGCACCTTC.

The table lists this clone with a few counts. The chain combines TRBV2 with TRBJ1-2; TRBD1 might be the D (6 bases). This CDR3 has 16 amino acids. V was clipped by 5 bases and J by 6 bases, with 22 bases between them. Germline V lookup: CDR1 SNHLY, CDR2 FYNNEI. The CDR3 sequence: CASSPSTRKTGDGYTF. The CDR3 DNA sequence: TGTGCCAGCAGTCCGTCGACTCGTAAGACAGGCGATGGCTACACCTTC.